This T cell receptor beta chain was sequenced for a study of blood T cell repertoires in COVID-19. Study-wide context: There were acute and convalescent COVID-19 samples, and they came from the United States, Italy and Spain. The cDNA or gDNA used as material had been derived from T cells, B-cell-depleted T cells, or PBMCs.

CDR1 is SEHNR, CDR2 FQNEAQ, per germline (reference sequence). J gave up 6 bases and V 4 bases, and 7 bases lay outside the gene matches. CDR3 length equals 15 residues. The authors' processing: Researchers report that nucleated cell counts were estimated from reference gene primer amplification. Sequencing was performed with immunoSEQ multiplex PCR; in TCRdb, only in-frame clones are kept and a portion is missing. The V and J calls and the clone size are those of that table, but D and trimming were determined from the DNA. The data show roughly 80,000 clones, more than 75% seen once. This TCR was recovered from a human donor in a cohort sampled during active COVID-19. Sequencing was done on a sample of peripheral blood. V gene TRBV7-9 combines with J gene TRBJ1-2; 11 bases fit TRBD1. The CDR3 DNA sequence: TGTGCCAGCAGCTCATCCGGACAGGGGGCAAATGGCTACACCTTC. Amino acid sequence: CASSSSGQGANGYTF.